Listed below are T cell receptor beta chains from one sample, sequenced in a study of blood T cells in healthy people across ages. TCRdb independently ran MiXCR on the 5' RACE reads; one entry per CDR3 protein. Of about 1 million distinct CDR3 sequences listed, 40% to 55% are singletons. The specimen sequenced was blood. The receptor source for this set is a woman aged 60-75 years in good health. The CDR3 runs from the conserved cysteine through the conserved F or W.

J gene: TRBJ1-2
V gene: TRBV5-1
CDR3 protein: CASSGVSAVGYTF

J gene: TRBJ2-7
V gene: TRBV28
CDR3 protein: CASGWGYDEQYF

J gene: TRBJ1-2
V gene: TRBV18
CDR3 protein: CASSPSTGVGYTF

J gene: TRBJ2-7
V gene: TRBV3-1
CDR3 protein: CASSQTRGETYEQYF

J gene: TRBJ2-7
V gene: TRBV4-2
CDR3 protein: CASSLAGGPFEQYF

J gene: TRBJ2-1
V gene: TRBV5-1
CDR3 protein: CATKEQGDSYEQFF

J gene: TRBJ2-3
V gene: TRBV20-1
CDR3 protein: CSARDSLREYTDTQYF

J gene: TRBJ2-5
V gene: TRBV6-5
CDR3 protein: CASREAGGTREQYF

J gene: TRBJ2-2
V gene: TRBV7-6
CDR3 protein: CASSSTSGISGELFF

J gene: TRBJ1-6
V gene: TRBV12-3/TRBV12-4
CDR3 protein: CASSFGTPAGSPLHF

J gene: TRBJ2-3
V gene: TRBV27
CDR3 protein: CASAEADTQYF

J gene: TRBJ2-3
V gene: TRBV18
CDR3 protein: CASSPIGTSGPRRPKTDTQYF

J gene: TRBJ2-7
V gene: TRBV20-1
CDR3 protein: CSARGRRVEQYF

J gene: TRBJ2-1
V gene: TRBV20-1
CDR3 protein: CSAGLPTSGSNEQFF

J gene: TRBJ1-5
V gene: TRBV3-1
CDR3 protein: CASSQTGGKGQPQHF

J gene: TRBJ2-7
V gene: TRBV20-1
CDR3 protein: CSARSGRAYEQYF

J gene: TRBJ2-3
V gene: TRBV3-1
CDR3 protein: CAGSQGWLSTDTQYF

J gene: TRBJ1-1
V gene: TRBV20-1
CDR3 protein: CSAREPGQAKNTEAFF

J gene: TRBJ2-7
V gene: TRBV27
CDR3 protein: CASSSDGGLYEQYF

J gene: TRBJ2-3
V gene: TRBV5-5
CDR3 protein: CASSRQESTDTQYF

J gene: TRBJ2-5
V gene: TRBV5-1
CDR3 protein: CASSGASQQETQYF

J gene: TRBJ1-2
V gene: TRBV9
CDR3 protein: CASSSSSHYGYTF

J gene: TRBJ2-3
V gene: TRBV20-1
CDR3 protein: CSAQGATGSTDTQYF

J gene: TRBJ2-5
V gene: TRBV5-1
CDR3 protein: CASSLSSGGMNQETQYF

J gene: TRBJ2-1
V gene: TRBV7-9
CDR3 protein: CASSLEGATDEQFF

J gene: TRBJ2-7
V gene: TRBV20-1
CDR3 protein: CSARSDRGFGAEQYF

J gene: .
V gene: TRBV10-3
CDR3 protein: CAISESIMGGYEQYF

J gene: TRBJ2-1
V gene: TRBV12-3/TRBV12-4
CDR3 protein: CASSPGPNNEQFF

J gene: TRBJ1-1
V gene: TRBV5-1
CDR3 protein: CASSRTGGGILNTEAFF

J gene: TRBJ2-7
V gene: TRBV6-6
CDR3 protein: CASSYPRDPPDEQYF

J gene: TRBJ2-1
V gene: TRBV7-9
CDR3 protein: CASAQGRTIGNEQFF

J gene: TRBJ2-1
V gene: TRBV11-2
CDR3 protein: CASSPIRAYNEQFF

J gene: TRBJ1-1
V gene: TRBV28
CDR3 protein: CTTSDWGTEAFF

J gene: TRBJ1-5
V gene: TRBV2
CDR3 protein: CASSETPGNQPQHF

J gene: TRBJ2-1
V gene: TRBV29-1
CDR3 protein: CSVGRVGNEQFF

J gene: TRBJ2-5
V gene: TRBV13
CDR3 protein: CASSLTGQGDQETQYF

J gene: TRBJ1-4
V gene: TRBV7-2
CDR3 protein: CASSLGMAGYNEKLFF

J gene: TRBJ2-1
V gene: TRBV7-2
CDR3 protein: CASSSRGPGLAGGYEQFF

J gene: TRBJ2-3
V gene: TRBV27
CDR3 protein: CASSSGTATDTQYF

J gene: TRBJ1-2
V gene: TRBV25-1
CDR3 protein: CASSEGARGYTF

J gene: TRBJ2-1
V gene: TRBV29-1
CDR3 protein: CSVELGTGGNEQFF

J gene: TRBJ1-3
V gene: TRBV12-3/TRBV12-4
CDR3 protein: CASSTTGGTTIYF